A single sample is the source of the 22 T cell receptor beta chains below, sequenced in a study of radiation and T cells in renal cell carcinoma. Only in-frame clones appear in the TCRdb table, and some are missing; sequencing was by immunoSEQ multiplex PCR. The sample lists 15,000 to 20,000 clones; roughly 57% were seen once. Treatment here: treatment-naive control, cytoreductive nephrectomy. The source material was tumor tissue, sampled from a patient whose treatment was nephrectomy without radiotherapy. These receptors came from a man aged 35 to 55 with renal cell carcinoma.

The V call is TRBV7-9, the J call TRBJ1-6; D not certain. CDR3 size: 13 residues. Germline loops: CDR1 SEHNR, CDR2 FQNEAQ (reference sequence). V lost 4 bases, J lost 10 bases, and 11 bases lay in between. CDR3 in amino acids: CASSWVGGSPLHF. The CDR3 nucleotides are TGTGCCAGCAGCTGGGTGGGAGGGTCACCCCTCCACTTT.

The J gene is TRBJ2-3, the V gene TRBV5-4; D unresolved. Germline CDR1 SGHNT, CDR2 YYREEE (reference sequence). The CDR3 has 15 residues. Between the trimmed V and J ends, which lost 1 base and 2 bases, there was a span of 11 bases. CDR3 region: CASSLSTHTTDTQYF. Written as DNA, the CDR3 is TGTGCCAGCAGCTTGTCAACTCATACCACAGATACGCAGTATTTT.

The V call is TRBV7-9, the J call TRBJ1-2, with D uncertain. V lost 5 bases to trimming and J lost 2 bases, with 9 bases between them. CDR1 and CDR2 (germline): SEHNR, FQNEAQ (reference sequence). The CDR3 contains 13 residues. The CDR3 nucleotides read TGTGCCAGCAGCCGCCCACCGAACTATGGCTACACCTTC. Translation gives CASSRPPNYGYTF.

The chain couples TRBV5-8 to TRBJ2-5; D uncertain. V was shortened by 4 bases and J by 7 bases, with 8 bases between the two germline ends. The length of the CDR3 is 11 residues. In germline, CDR1 is SGHTS, CDR2 YDEGEE. The DNA for the CDR3 is TGTGCCAGCAGCCCGCCCGGGACCCAGTACTTC. It encodes CASSPPGTQYF.

This chain joins TRBV7-8 and TRBJ2-6; D is ambiguous. CDR3 length: 16 residues. V lost 4 bases and J 4 bases, leaving 14 bases between the germline ends. Germline-derived CDR1 and CDR2 are SGHVS and FQNEAQ. DNA for the CDR3: TGTGCCAGCAGCTCCCCGACCCCGGGCGGGGCCAACGTCCTGACTTTC. It encodes CASSSPTPGGANVLTF.

The chain combines TRBV15 with TRBJ1-1; 7 bases agree with TRBD1. The germline V gene encodes CDR1 LNHNV and CDR2 YYDKDF (reference sequence). The junction had 11 bases not matched to a gene; V was cut back by 5 bases and J by 2 bases. The CDR3 contains 16 residues. The CDR3 loop is CATSPTRTGLNTEAFF. The CDR3 nucleotides read TGTGCCACCAGCCCTACCAGGACAGGACTCAACACTGAAGCTTTCTTT.

The genes are TRBV5-4 and TRBJ2-3; 9 bases are shared with TRBD2. Germline assignment: CDR1 SGHNT and CDR2 YYREEE (reference sequence). The V gene end was trimmed by 1 base and the J gene end by 3 bases; junction bases not matched to a gene: 9. The CDR3 contains 17 residues. The CDR3 nucleotides are TGTGCCAGCAGCTTGAGGGCGGGGGGGCCTCATACAGATACGCAGTATTTT. Amino acid sequence: CASSLRAGGPHTDTQYF.

This rearrangement joins TRBV19 to TRBJ1-5, with D possibly matching TRBD1 (5 bases). The CDR3 extends over 14 amino acids. Germline assignment: CDR1 LNHDA and CDR2 SQIVND (reference sequence). Trimming took 7 bases from V and 11 from J, leaving 21 bases between them. Here the CDR3 reads CASTRDGSFSAQHF. As DNA, the CDR3 is TGTGCCAGTACCAGGGACGGGTCTTTTTCAGCCCAGCATTTT.

The count of this clone is one. The gene calls are TRBV28 and TRBJ1-1, with D unclear. The V gene lost 2 bases and the J gene lost 1 base, with 2 bases spanning the gap. CDR3 length: 12 amino acids. Germline values: CDR1 MDHEN, CDR2 SYDVKM. For the CDR3, the DNA is TGTGCCAGCAGTTTACAGAACACTGAAGCTTTCTTT. Translation: CASSLQNTEAFF.

The gene calls are TRBV29-1 and TRBJ2-2; TRBD2 aligns across 7 bases. This CDR3 has 15 amino acids. Per the germline V gene, CDR1 is SQVTM and CDR2 is ANQGSEA. The J segment lost 7 bases and the V segment lost 2 bases, leaving 10 bases of the junction unmatched. The CDR3, as DNA: TGCAGCGTTGAAAGCGGGAATCCCACCGGCGGGGAGCTGTTTTTT. Translation gives CSVESGNPTGGELFF.

The chain combines TRBV7-2 with TRBJ2-5; TRBD1 matches 10 bases. The DNA end is more similar to TRBJ2-7, so the J call may be wrong. The CDR3 contains 15 residues. From germline, CDR1 is SGHTA and CDR2 FQGNSA. The CDR3 DNA reads TGTGCCAGCAGCCCAACCCGGACAGGGGGGAACGAGCAGTACTTC. It translates to CASSPTRTGGNEQYF.

The J gene is TRBJ2-3, the V gene TRBV7-9; 13 bases agree with TRBD2. V dropped 5 bases and J dropped 1; count of bases not matched to a gene: 3. Germline V gene lookup returns CDR1 SEHNR and CDR2 FQNEAQ (reference sequence). The CDR3 covers 16 residues. For the CDR3, the DNA is TGTGCCAGCAGCCCCGGACTAGCGGGGGGCACAGATACGCAGTATTTT. Protein: CASSPGLAGGTDTQYF. Variable domain in full (rest from reference TRBV7-9 and TRBJ2-3): DTGVSQNPRHKITKRGQNVTFRCDPISEHNRLYWYRQTLGQGPEFLTYFQNEAQLEKSRLLSDRFSAERPKGSFSTLEIQRTEQGDSAMYLCASSPGLAGGTDTQYFGPGTRLTVL.

This rearrangement joins TRBV5-4 to TRBJ2-1, with D possibly matching TRBD2 (6 bases). CDR1 and CDR2 from the germline V gene are SGHNT and YYREEE (reference sequence). Deletions cut 1 base from V and 8 bases from J, with 19 bases between. The CDR3 is 16 amino acids. The CDR3 is CASSLLGKVGGDEQFF. In DNA, the CDR3 is TGTGCCAGCAGCTTGCTGGGAAAAGTCGGAGGGGATGAGCAGTTCTTC.

V and J are TRBV6-6 and TRBJ1-5, with D tentatively TRBD1 (5 bases). The germline V gene encodes CDR1 MNHNY and CDR2 SVGAGI (reference sequence). This CDR3 contains 14 residues. V shed 5 bases and J shed 0 bases, with 8 bases lying between them. CDR3 region: CASSGQNSNQPQHF. The CDR3, as DNA: TGTGCCAGCAGTGGACAAAATAGCAATCAGCCCCAGCATTTT.

This clone was recorded a few times. This chain uses TRBV6-5 with TRBJ1-1, with D tentatively TRBD1 (5 bases). Germline V gene sequence: CDR1 MNHEY, CDR2 SVGAGI. Trimming took 6 bases from V and 8 from J, leaving 22 bases between them. This CDR3 has 15 residues. The chain's CDR3 is CASRENYGGHREAFF. For the CDR3, the DNA is TGTGCCAGCAGGGAAAACTACGGAGGACATAGGGAAGCTTTCTTT.

This clone occurred a few times. The V and J genes are TRBV7-9 and TRBJ2-2, with 12 bases aligning to TRBD1. The CDR3 runs to 16 residues. V lost 5 bases to trimming and J lost 7 bases; unmatched junction nucleotides: 8. CDR1 SEHNR and CDR2 FQNEAQ come from the germline V gene (reference sequence). For the CDR3, the DNA is TGTGCCAGCAGCGGAACCGGGACAGGGGGCCACGGGGAGCTGTTTTTT. Translating it yields CASSGTGTGGHGELFF.

This clone was counted between two and nine times. CDR3 DNA sequence: TGCGCCAGCAGCCAAGATCAGGCGGTCCAAGAGACCCAGTACTTC. Translation: CASSQDQAVQETQYF. The V and J genes are TRBV4-1 and TRBJ2-5; D gene unclear. Trimming pared 0 bases from V and 1 base from J, leaving 9 bases between. The CDR3 covers 15 residues. CDR1 is MGHRA, CDR2 YSYEKL, per germline.

This chain connects TRBV7-3 to TRBJ2-7; 7 bases match TRBD1. CDR3 length equals 14 residues. CDR1 and CDR2 from the germline V gene are SGHTA and FQGTGA. The trim removed 5 bases at V and 3 bases at J, leaving 7 bases unmatched. DNA of the CDR3: TGTGCCAGCAGCCAGACACGGGACAGCTACGAGCAGTACTTC. The encoded protein is CASSQTRDSYEQYF. The full variable domain, its missing parts supplied by reference TRBV7-3 and TRBJ2-7, is GAGVSQTPSNKVTEKGKYVELRCDPISGHTALYWYRQSLGQGPEFLIYFQGTGAADDSGLPNDRFFAVRPEGSVSTLKIQRTERGDSAVYLCASSQTRDSYEQYFGPGTRLTVT.

The chain couples TRBV11-1 to TRBJ2-2, with D tentatively TRBD1 (7 bases). Trimming stripped 7 bases from V and 4 bases from J, with 28 bases between. Germline V gives CDR1 SGHAT, CDR2 FQDESV (reference sequence). This CDR3 has 19 amino acids. CDR3 loop: CASTHRDRNSRGSTGELFF. CDR3 bases: TGTGCCAGCACCCACCGGGACAGAAACTCTCGGGGGTCCACCGGGGAGCTGTTTTTT.

This chain uses TRBV7-9 with TRBJ1-2; D remains ambiguous. Trimming left V 5 bases short and J 0 bases short, with 19 bases between. This CDR3 spans 17 amino acids. Germline V CDR1 and CDR2: SEHNR, FQNEAQ (reference sequence). The chain's CDR3 is CASSPRGGDLTNYGYTF. CDR3 bases: TGTGCCAGCAGCCCTCGCGGAGGAGACTTAACTAACTATGGCTACACCTTC. The entire variable domain, with the rest obtained from reference TRBV7-9 and TRBJ1-2, is as follows: DTGVSQNPRHKITKRGQNVTFRCDPISEHNRLYWYRQTLGQGPEFLTYFQNEAQLEKSRLLSDRFSAERPKGSFSTLEIQRTEQGDSAMYLCASSPRGGDLTNYGYTFGSGTRLTVV.

The chain has TRBV30 and TRBJ1-4; possible D gene TRBD1, 6 bases. The CDR3 sequence is 17 residues long. Between the trimmed V and J ends, which lost 0 bases and 5 bases, there was a span of 19 bases. Per germline, CDR1 GTSNPN and CDR2 SVGIG (reference sequence). The CDR3 spells CAWSVLQLTGPNEKLFF. The DNA for the CDR3 is TGTGCCTGGAGTGTACTTCAGCTGACAGGACCAAATGAAAAACTGTTTTTT. Complete variable domain (other parts from reference TRBV30 and TRBJ1-4): SQTIHQWPATLVQPVGSPLSLECTVEGTSNPNLYWYRQAAGRGLQLLFYSVGIGQISSEVPQNLSASRPQDRQFILSSKKLLLSDSGFYLCAWSVLQLTGPNEKLFFGSGTQLSVL.

The J gene is TRBJ1-2, the V gene TRBV2; D remains unclear. The CDR3 sequence is 14 residues long. V lost 5 bases and J lost 3, with 13 bases in between. Germline CDR1 SNHLY, CDR2 FYNNEI. The CDR3 coding sequence is TGTGCCAGCAGTCTAGACCCGTTTGACTATGGCTACACCTTC. This translates into CASSLDPFDYGYTF.